The rows below give T cell receptor beta chains drawn from one sample of a study of T-cell memory formation after mild COVID-19. MiXCR was run by TCRdb on the 5' RACE reads, yielding one entry per CDR3 protein. The sample shows about 110,000 distinct CDR3 sequences, 18% of them seen only once. The sample was PBMCs or a T cell subset sorted from them (not recorded which). The source of these receptors is a man aged 18 to 29 who had mild COVID-19 (a few samples of this study predate the infection). Cell type and time point are not known. The CDR3 runs from the conserved cysteine through the conserved F or W. The D gene is left open where the match is weak. Only part of the rows carry a size: once, few, many, or a class if the clone is expanded.

d_gene | abundance | j_gene | v_gene | CDR3nt | CDR3aa
NA | NA | TRBJ1-3 | TRBV27 | TGTGCCAGCAGTTTATATGGCGGGGGATCTGGAAACACCATATATTTT | CASSLYGGGSGNTIYF
NA | NA | TRBJ1-1 | TRBV3-1 | TGTGCCAGCAGCCCGTTAGGGACGAACACTGAAGCTTTCTTT | CASSPLGTNTEAFF
NA | few | TRBJ2-1 | TRBV24-1 | TGTGCCACCAGTGATTTCGGGACCGGGCGAGCGGTTGGGCAGTTCTTC | CATSDFGTGRAVGQFF
TRBD1 | few | TRBJ2-1 | TRBV7-2 | TGTGCCAGCAGCTTGGGACAGGGGATGCCGATCTCCTTC | CASSLGQGMPISF
TRBD2 | NA | TRBJ2-1 | TRBV5-4 | TGTGCCAGCAGTCCTGGGACTAGCGGGGGGTATCGCAATGAGCAGTTCTTC | CASSPGTSGGYRNEQFF
NA | NA | TRBJ1-1 | TRBV28 | TGTGCCAGCAGTTTCGGTGGAAGGCCTGAAGCTTTCTTT | CASSFGGRPEAFF
TRBD1 | NA | TRBJ1-6 | TRBV20-1 | TGCAGTGCTAGAAACGACAGGGATGGTTCACCCCTCCACTTT | CSARNDRDGSPLHF
NA | NA | TRBJ2-2 | TRBV10-3 | TGTGCCATCCACGGGGGGAACACCGGGGAGCTGTTTTTT | CAIHGGNTGELFF
NA | many | TRBJ2-5 | TRBV28 | TGTGCCAGCAGTGCCGCGCAGGGGACGGAGACCCAGTACTTC | CASSAAQGTETQYF
NA | NA | TRBJ2-7 | TRBV29-1 | TGCAGCGTTGCGCCGGGGGCCACCTACGAGCAGTACTTC | CSVAPGATYEQYF
NA | NA | TRBJ2-6 | TRBV27 | TGTGCCAGCAGTTTGGGACTGTACTCTGGGGCCAACGTCCTGACTTTC | CASSLGLYSGANVLTF
NA | NA | TRBJ1-5 | TRBV28 | TGTGCCAGCAGGTCCAGCATCCAGCCCCAGCATTTT | CASRSSIQPQHF
NA | few | TRBJ2-5 | TRBV11-2 | TGTGCCAGCAGCTTAGATCGGATGACCGGGCACTTC | CASSLDRMTGHF
NA | NA | TRBJ1-1 | TRBV10-3 | TGTGCCACCGCGCAGGGTCTGAACACTGAAGCTTTCTTT | CATAQGLNTEAFF
NA | NA | TRBJ2-3 | TRBV7-2 | TGTGCCAGCAGCTTCCAGGACCTTCAGTATTTT | CASSFQDLQYF
TRBD1 | NA | TRBJ1-3 | TRBV12-3/TRBV12-4 | TGTGCCAGCGGGGACAGTCCCTCGCTAGGAAACACCATATATTTT | CASGDSPSLGNTIYF